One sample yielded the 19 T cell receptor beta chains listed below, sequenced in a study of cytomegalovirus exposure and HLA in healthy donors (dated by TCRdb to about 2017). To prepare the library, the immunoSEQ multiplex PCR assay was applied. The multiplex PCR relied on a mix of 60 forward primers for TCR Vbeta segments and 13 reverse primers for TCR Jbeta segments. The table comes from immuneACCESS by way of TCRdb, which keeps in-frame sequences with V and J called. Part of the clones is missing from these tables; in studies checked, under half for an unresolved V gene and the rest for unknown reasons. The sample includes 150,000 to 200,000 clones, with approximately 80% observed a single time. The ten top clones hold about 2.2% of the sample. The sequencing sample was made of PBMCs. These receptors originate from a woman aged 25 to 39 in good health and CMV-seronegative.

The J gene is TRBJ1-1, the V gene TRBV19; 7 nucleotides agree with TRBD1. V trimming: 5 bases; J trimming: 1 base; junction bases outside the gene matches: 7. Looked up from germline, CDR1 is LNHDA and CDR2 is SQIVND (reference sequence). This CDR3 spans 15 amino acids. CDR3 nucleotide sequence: TGTGCCAGTAGTTTAACAGGGGATGGGAACACTGAAGCTTTCTTT. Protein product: CASSLTGDGNTEAFF. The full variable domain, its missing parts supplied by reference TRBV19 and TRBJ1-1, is DGGITQSPKYLFRKEGQNVTLSCEQNLNHDAMYWYRQDPGQGLRLIYYSQIVNDFQKGDIAEGYSVSREKKESFPLTVTSAQKNPTAFYLCASSLTGDGNTEAFFGQGTRLTVV.

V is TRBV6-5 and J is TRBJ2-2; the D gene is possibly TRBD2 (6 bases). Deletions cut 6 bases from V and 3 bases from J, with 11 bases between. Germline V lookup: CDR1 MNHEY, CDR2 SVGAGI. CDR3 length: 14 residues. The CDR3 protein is CASRAGSHTGELFF. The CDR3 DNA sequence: TGTGCCAGCAGAGCCGGGAGTCACACCGGGGAGCTGTTTTTT.

CDR3: CASSRDRYYGYTF. The CDR3 DNA reads as TGTGCCAGCTCACGGGACAGATACTATGGCTACACCTTC. V is TRBV18 and J is TRBJ1-2; 7 bases line up with TRBD1. The ends lost 4 bases at V and 3 bases at J; junction bases unmatched: 2. Germline CDR1 is KGHSH and CDR2 is LQKENI. The CDR3 consists of 13 residues.

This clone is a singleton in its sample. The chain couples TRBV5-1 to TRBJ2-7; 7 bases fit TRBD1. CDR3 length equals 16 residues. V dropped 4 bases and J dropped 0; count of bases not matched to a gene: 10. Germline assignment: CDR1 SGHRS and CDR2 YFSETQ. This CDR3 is CASSTGQPKSSYEQYF. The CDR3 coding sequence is TGCGCCAGCAGCACGGGACAGCCAAAGAGCTCCTACGAGCAGTACTTC.

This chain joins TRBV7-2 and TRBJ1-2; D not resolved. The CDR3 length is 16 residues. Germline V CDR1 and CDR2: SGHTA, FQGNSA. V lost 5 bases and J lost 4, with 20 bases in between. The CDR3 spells CASSNRVGAKAYGYTF. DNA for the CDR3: TGTGCCAGCAGCAACCGTGTGGGAGCCAAAGCCTATGGCTACACCTTC.

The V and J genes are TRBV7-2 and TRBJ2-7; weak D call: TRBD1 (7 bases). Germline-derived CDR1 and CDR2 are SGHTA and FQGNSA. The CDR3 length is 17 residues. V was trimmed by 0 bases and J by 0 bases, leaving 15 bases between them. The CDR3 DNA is TGTGCCAGCAGCTTAGCCCAGGGGGGTGGGATCTCCTACGAGCAGTACTTC. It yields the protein CASSLAQGGGISYEQYF.

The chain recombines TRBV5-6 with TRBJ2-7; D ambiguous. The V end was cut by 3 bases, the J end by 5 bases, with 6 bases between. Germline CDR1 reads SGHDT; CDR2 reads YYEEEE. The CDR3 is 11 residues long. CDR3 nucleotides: TGTGCCAGCAGCTATTACAACGAGCAGTACTTC. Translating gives CASSYYNEQYF.

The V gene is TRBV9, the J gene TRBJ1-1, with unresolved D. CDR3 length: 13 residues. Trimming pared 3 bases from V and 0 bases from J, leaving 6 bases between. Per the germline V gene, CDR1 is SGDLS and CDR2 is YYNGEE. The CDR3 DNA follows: TGTGCCAGCAGCGCCGGGGTGAACACTGAAGCTTTCTTT. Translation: CASSAGVNTEAFF.

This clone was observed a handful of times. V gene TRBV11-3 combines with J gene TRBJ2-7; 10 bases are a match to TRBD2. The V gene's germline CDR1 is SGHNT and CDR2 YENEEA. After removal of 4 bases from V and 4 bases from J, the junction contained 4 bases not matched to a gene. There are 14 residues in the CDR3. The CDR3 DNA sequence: TGTGCCAGCAGCTCGGGACTAGCGCCGTACGAGCAGTACTTC. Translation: CASSSGLAPYEQYF.

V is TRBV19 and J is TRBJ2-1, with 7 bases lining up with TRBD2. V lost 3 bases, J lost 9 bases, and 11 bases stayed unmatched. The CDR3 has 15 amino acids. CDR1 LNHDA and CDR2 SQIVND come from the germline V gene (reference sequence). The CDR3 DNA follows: TGTGCCAGTAGTATTGAGGGAGGGATGGTGCCTGAGCAGTTCTTC. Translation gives CASSIEGGMVPEQFF.

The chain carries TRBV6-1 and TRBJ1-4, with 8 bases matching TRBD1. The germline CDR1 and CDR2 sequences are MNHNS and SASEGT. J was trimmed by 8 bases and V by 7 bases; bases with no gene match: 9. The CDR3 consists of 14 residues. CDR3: CASNTGQGEEKLFF. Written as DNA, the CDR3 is TGTGCCAGCAATACAGGACAGGGTGAAGAAAAACTGTTTTTT.

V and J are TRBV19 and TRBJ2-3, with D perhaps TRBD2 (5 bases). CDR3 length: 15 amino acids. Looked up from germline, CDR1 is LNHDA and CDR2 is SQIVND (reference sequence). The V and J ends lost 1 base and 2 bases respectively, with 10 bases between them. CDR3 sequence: CASSIVASPTDTQYF. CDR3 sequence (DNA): TGTGCCAGTAGTATAGTAGCTAGCCCCACAGATACGCAGTATTTT.

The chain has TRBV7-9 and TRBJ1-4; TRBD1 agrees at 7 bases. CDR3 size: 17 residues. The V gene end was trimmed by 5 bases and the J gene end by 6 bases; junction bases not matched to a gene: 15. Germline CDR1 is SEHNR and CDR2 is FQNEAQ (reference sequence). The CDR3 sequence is CASSRRITGEYHEKLFF. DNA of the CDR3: TGTGCCAGCAGCCGACGGATTACAGGGGAGTATCATGAAAAACTGTTTTTT.

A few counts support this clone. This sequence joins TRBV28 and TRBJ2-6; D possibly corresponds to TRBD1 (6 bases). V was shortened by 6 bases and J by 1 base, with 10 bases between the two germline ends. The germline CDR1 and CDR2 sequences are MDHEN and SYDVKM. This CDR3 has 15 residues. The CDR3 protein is CASRLQGSGANVLTF. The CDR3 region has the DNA TGTGCCAGCAGACTACAGGGATCTGGGGCCAACGTCCTGACTTTC.

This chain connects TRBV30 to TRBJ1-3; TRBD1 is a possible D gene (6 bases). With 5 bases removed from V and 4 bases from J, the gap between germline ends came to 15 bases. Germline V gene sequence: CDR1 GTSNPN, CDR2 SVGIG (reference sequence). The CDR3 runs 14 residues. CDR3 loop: CAWGRGILGNTIYF. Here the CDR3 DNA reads TGTGCCTGGGGGAGGGGGATCCTCGGAAACACCATATATTTT.

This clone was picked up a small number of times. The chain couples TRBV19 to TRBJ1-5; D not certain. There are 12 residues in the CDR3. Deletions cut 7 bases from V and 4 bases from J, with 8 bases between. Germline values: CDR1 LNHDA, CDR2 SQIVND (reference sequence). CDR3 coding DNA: TGTGCCAGTAAAAAGCCAAATCAGCCCCAGCATTTT. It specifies CASKKPNQPQHF.

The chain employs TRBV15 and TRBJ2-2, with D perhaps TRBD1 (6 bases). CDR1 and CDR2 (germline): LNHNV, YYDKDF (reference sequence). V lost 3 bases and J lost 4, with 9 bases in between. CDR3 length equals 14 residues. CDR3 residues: CATSSRGSTGELFF. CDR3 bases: TGTGCCACCAGCAGCAGGGGATCCACCGGGGAGCTGTTTTTT.

The CDR3 DNA is TGCGCCAGCAGCCTGGCACAGGGGAGGGATACGCAGTATTTT. Encoded protein: CASSLAQGRDTQYF. V is TRBV5-1 and J is TRBJ2-3; a weak D match, TRBD1 (7 bases). Trimming left V 4 bases short and J 6 bases short, with 15 bases between. This CDR3 has 14 amino acids. Per germline, CDR1 SGHRS and CDR2 YFSETQ.

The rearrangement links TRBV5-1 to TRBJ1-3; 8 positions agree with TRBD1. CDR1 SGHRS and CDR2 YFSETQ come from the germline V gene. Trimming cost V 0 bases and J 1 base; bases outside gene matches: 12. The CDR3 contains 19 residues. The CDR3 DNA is TGCGCCAGCAGCTTGGCGGGGACAGGAAGAGAGAAGTCTGGAAACACCATATATTTT. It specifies CASSLAGTGREKSGNTIYF.